This TCR beta chain stems from a study of blood T cell repertoires in COVID-19. Across the whole study: The samples span acute and convalescent COVID-19 from the United States, Italy and Spain. From T cells, B-cell-depleted T cells, or PBMCs came the material, which was cDNA or gDNA.

This CDR3 comprises 17 residues. V shed 5 bases, J shed 6 bases, and the junction held 14 bases outside the gene matches. Germline V CDR1 and CDR2: MDHEN, SYDVKM. Produced via immunoSEQ multiplex PCR; TCRdb's table is partial and in-frame only. This repertoire shows about 120,000 clones, around 77% found once; its top ten account for 16%. The rearrangement joins TRBV28 to TRBJ2-4; 9 nucleotides match TRBD1. The receptor's source is a man between 60 and 75 years old with active or convalescent COVID-19. Source material: peripheral blood. This CDR3 reads CASSLSGQGRGGNIQYF. CDR3 DNA: TGTGCCAGCAGTCTATCCGGACAGGGGAGAGGTGGAAACATTCAGTACTTC.